The 10 T cell receptor beta chains below were found in one sample sequenced in a study of blood T cell repertoires in COVID-19. This table comes from immunoSEQ multiplex PCR, and its TCRdb copy is limited to in-frame clones, with some not included. The top ten hold approximately 2% of the sample, which has about 50,000 clones, roughly 86% seen once. The specimen sequenced was peripheral blood. All receptors derive from a woman aged 60-75 years with acute or convalescent COVID-19.

The chain joins TRBV28 to TRBJ2-7; D remains ambiguous. The CDR3 consists of 15 residues. Germline-derived CDR1 and CDR2 are MDHEN and SYDVKM. Trimming stripped 6 bases from V and 1 base from J, with 16 bases between. The CDR3 protein is CASSSAADTSYEQYF. CDR3 in DNA: TGTGCCAGCAGCTCAGCCGCCGACACGTCCTACGAGCAGTACTTC.

J is TRBJ1-3 and V is TRBV6-2 or TRBV6-3, with 7 bases that match TRBD1. CDR3 length: 16 residues. With V trimmed by 6 bases and J by 0 bases, 8 bases remained unmatched. From germline, CDR1 is MNHEY and CDR2 SVGEGT. CDR3 region: CASSDRVQLSGNTIYF. The CDR3 DNA reads TGTGCCAGCAGCGACAGGGTACAGCTCTCTGGAAACACCATATATTTT.

This chain links TRBV5-8 with TRBJ1-6; D is possibly TRBD1 (6 bases). Germline CDR1 and CDR2: SGHTS and YDEGEE. There are 14 residues in the CDR3. Trimming cost V 5 bases and J 8 bases, with 14 bases left between them. The CDR3 sequence is CASRERDNYSPLHF. DNA for the CDR3: TGTGCCAGCAGAGAGCGGGACAATTATTCACCCCTCCACTTT.

The chain links TRBV4-1 to TRBJ2-1; TRBD2 might be the D (6 bases). The CDR3 consists of 14 residues. Germline V gene lookup returns CDR1 MGHRA and CDR2 YSYEKL. V was clipped by 0 bases and J by 9 bases, with 12 bases between them. DNA of the CDR3: TGCGCCAGCAGCCAAGATCGTCTGGGGGGTGAGCAGTTCTTC. It specifies CASSQDRLGGEQFF.

There are a few counts of this clone. The rearrangement uses TRBV9 and TRBJ2-1; 9 bases map to TRBD2. The V and J ends lost 1 base and 5 bases, in that order; junction bases with no gene match: 4. CDR1 is SGDLS and CDR2 is YYNGEE in the germline V gene. The CDR3 loop spans 15 amino acids. The CDR3 here is CASSVTSGYNNEQFF. CDR3 DNA: TGTGCCAGCAGCGTAACTAGCGGGTATAACAATGAGCAGTTCTTC.

This rearrangement joins TRBV6-4 to TRBJ2-1; possibly TRBD1 for D (5 bases). CDR1 and CDR2 from the germline V gene are MRHNA and SNTAGT. The CDR3 spans 13 residues. V was trimmed by 6 bases and J by 6 bases, leaving 12 bases between them. The CDR3 here is CASSLDRLNEQFF. CDR3 bases: TGTGCCAGCAGCCTAGACAGACTCAATGAGCAGTTCTTC.

In this sample, this clone turned up once. This chain uses TRBV7-9 with TRBJ1-1, with 8 bases identical to TRBD1. The CDR3 contains 18 residues. Germline loops: CDR1 SEHNR, CDR2 FQNEAQ (reference sequence). V lost 2 bases, J lost 3 bases, and 14 bases stayed unmatched. The CDR3 region is CASSLYIGQGIPDTEAFF. In nucleotides, the CDR3 is TGTGCCAGCAGCTTATATATAGGACAGGGAATTCCGGACACTGAAGCTTTCTTT.

The CDR3 sequence is CSVQTSGRARDTQYF. The CDR3 nucleotides are TGCAGCGTTCAAACTAGCGGGAGGGCCAGGGATACGCAGTATTTT. The rearrangement links TRBV29-1 to TRBJ2-3, with 13 bases fitting TRBD2. Germline-derived CDR1 and CDR2 are SQVTM and ANQGSEA. The CDR3 extends over 15 amino acids. The ends lost 5 bases at V and 6 bases at J; junction bases unmatched: 8.

The CDR3: CASSEITRVINTGELFF. CDR3 DNA sequence: TGTGCCAGCAGTGAAATAACGAGGGTTATTAACACCGGGGAGCTGTTTTTT. V usage is TRBV6-1 and J usage is TRBJ2-2, with TRBD2 as a possible D gene (5 bases). This CDR3 region has 17 residues. V was cut by 2 bases and J by 2 bases, with 15 bases left in between. Germline CDR1 MNHNS, CDR2 SASEGT.

The V gene is TRBV7-9, the J gene TRBJ1-5, with no clear D. Germline CDR1 reads SEHNR; CDR2 reads FQNEAQ (reference sequence). V lost 5 bases, J lost 5 bases, and 22 bases lay in between. The CDR3 has 17 residues. This CDR3 reads CASSPGWAQSSDQPQHF. The CDR3 DNA reads as TGTGCCAGCAGCCCCGGATGGGCCCAGAGCTCTGATCAGCCCCAGCATTTT. Full variable domain (rest looked up from reference TRBV7-9 and TRBJ1-5): DTGVSQNPRHKITKRGQNVTFRCDPISEHNRLYWYRQTLGQGPEFLTYFQNEAQLEKSRLLSDRFSAERPKGSFSTLEIQRTEQGDSAMYLCASSPGWAQSSDQPQHFGDGTRLSIL.